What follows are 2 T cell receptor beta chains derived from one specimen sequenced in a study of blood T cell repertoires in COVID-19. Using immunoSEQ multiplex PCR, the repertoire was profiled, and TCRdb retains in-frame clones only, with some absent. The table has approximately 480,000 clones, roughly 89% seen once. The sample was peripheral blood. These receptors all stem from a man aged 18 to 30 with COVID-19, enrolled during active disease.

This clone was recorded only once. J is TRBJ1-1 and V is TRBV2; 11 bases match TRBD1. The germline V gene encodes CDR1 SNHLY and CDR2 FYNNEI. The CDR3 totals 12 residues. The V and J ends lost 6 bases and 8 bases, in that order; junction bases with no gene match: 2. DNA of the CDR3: TGTGCCAGCAGGAGGGACAGGGGGGAAGCTTTCTTT. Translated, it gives CASRRDRGEAFF.

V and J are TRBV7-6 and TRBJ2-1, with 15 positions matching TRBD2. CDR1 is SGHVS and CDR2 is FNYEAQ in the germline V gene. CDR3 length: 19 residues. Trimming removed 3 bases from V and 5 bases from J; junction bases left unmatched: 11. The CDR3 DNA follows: TGTGCCAGCAGCTTCGGACTAGCGGGAGGGCCTTTGGAAGACAATGAGCAGTTCTTC. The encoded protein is CASSFGLAGGPLEDNEQFF.